These T cell receptor beta chains were read from a single sample in a study of shared clonotypes between healthy human individuals. Assay: immunoSEQ multiplex PCR; the TCRdb copy retains only in-frame clones and omits some. The table includes approximately 1.9 million clones, just over 90% detected once. Sample: naive CD8+ T cells from PBMCs. Receptors were obtained from a man younger than 35 in good health. Some clones in this sample may be carry-over from other donors' samples. Both conserved end residues are part of each CDR3. Fields, in order: clone size, V gene, J gene, D gene, CDR3 protein, CDR3 DNA. The D gene is left open where the match is weak. Where a row states a size, it is once, few, many or the class of an expanded clone; other rows omit it.

once	TRBV14	TRBJ2-7	-	CASSLRGAEQYF	TGTGCCAGCAGCCTCAGGGGAGCCGAGCAGTACTTC
-	TRBV19	TRBJ1-2	TRBD1	CASSITGTGNAGYTF	TGTGCCAGTAGTATCACGGGGACAGGGAACGCTGGCTACACCTTC
-	TRBV10-3	TRBJ1-5	-	CAISDDRNQPQHF	TGTGCCATCAGTGACGACAGAAATCAGCCCCAGCATTTT
-	TRBV7-6	TRBJ2-1	TRBD2	CASSLAGTSNEQFF	TGTGCCAGCAGCTTAGCCGGGACTAGCAATGAGCAGTTCTTC
-	TRBV10-2	TRBJ2-2	-	CASTTPGRLTGELFF	TGCGCCAGCACTACGCCGGGACGGCTCACCGGGGAGCTGTTTTTT
-	TRBV7-9	TRBJ2-1	-	CASSWGVGFGGARHNEQFF	TGTGCCAGCAGCTGGGGCGTTGGGTTCGGGGGAGCCCGTCACAATGAGCAGTTCTTC
-	TRBV25-1	TRBJ2-5	-	CASSEIREGETQYF	TGTGCCAGCAGTGAAATCAGGGAAGGGGAGACCCAGTACTTC
-	TRBV27	TRBJ2-6	-	CASSLAGHIPGANVLTF	TGTGCCAGCAGTTTAGCGGGACATATCCCCGGGGCCAACGTCCTGACTTTC
-	TRBV18	TRBJ2-1	-	CASSPPILPYNEQFF	TGTGCCAGCTCACCACCGATCTTGCCCTACAATGAGCAGTTCTTC
-	TRBV25-1	TRBJ1-2	-	CASRGGRPYGYTF	TGTGCCAGCAGGGGAGGACGGCCCTATGGCTACACCTTC
-	TRBV6-5	TRBJ2-3	-	CASSKARISTDTQYF	TGTGCCAGCTCAAAGGCGCGGATTAGCACAGATACGCAGTATTTT
-	TRBV27	TRBJ2-7	-	CASSLSARHEQYF	TGTGCCAGCAGTTTATCGGCACGGCACGAGCAGTACTTC
-	TRBV7-8	TRBJ2-7	-	CASSSPGWGYEQYF	TGTGCCAGCAGCTCCCCAGGTTGGGGCTACGAGCAGTACTTC
-	TRBV10-2	TRBJ2-1	TRBD2	CASSTLAGPRKINNEQFF	TGCGCCAGCAGTACTTTAGCGGGACCTAGGAAAATTAACAATGAGCAGTTCTTC
-	TRBV11-2	TRBJ2-7	-	CASTQEWQDSYEQYF	TGTGCCAGCACTCAGGAGTGGCAGGACTCCTACGAGCAGTACTTC
-	TRBV9	TRBJ2-1	-	CASSAYQHNEQFF	TGTGCCAGCAGCGCCTATCAGCACAATGAGCAGTTCTTC
-	TRBV29-1	TRBJ2-7	-	CSVLSTLHYEQYF	TGCAGCGTTTTATCGACCCTCCACTACGAGCAGTACTTC
-	TRBV29-1	TRBJ2-7	-	CSASGLTYEPYEQYF	TGCAGCGCATCGGGACTGACTTACGAACCCTACGAGCAGTACTTC
-	TRBV7-9	TRBJ2-5	-	CASSLARGETQYF	TGTGCCAGCAGCTTAGCCCGGGGAGAGACCCAGTACTTC
-	TRBV5-6	TRBJ2-3	-	CASSLVGGGTDTQYF	TGTGCCAGCAGCTTGGTGGGGGGCGGCACAGATACGCAGTATTTT
-	TRBV5-5	TRBJ2-3	-	CASSLMEDTQYF	TGTGCCAGCAGCTTGATGGAGGATACGCAGTATTTT
-	TRBV6-5	TRBJ2-1	-	CASTARQGSYNEQFF	TGTGCCAGCACCGCCCGGCAAGGTTCCTACAATGAGCAGTTCTTC
-	TRBV9	TRBJ2-1	TRBD1	CASSSDRGKINEQFF	TGTGCCAGCTCATCCGACAGGGGAAAGATCAATGAGCAGTTCTTC
-	TRBV27	TRBJ1-1	-	CASSGDTEAFF	TGTGCCAGCAGTGGGGACACTGAAGCTTTCTTT
-	TRBV10-3	TRBJ2-4	TRBD2	CAISEAGTSGSRAKNIQYF	TGTGCCATCAGTGAGGCCGGGACTAGCGGGAGTCGAGCCAAAAACATTCAGTACTTC
-	TRBV19	TRBJ2-1	-	CASSIWLLGYNEQFF	TGTGCCAGTAGTATTTGGCTCCTAGGTTACAATGAGCAGTTCTTC
-	TRBV6-1	TRBJ1-1	-	CASSEDPHWGNTEAFF	TGTGCCAGCAGTGAAGACCCTCATTGGGGGAACACTGAAGCTTTCTTT
-	TRBV6-5	TRBJ2-7	-	CASSFGWGGEQYF	TGTGCCAGCAGTTTCGGGTGGGGTGGGGAGCAGTACTTC
-	TRBV27	TRBJ2-1	-	CASTLMGDGNEQFF	TGTGCCAGCACCCTTATGGGGGACGGCAATGAGCAGTTCTTC
-	TRBV7-9	TRBJ2-7	TRBD2	CASSSSGLAGYEQYF	TGTGCCAGCAGCTCTTCGGGACTAGCGGGATACGAGCAGTACTTC
once	TRBV27	TRBJ1-2	-	CASRSGEYNYGYTF	TGTGCCAGTCGGTCGGGGGAGTACAACTATGGCTACACCTTC
-	TRBV28	TRBJ1-5	TRBD1	CATSQGAWQPQHF	TGTGCCACTTCACAGGGGGCTTGGCAGCCCCAGCATTTT
-	TRBV7-2	TRBJ2-5	TRBD2	CASSYGIRLAGQETQYF	TGTGCCAGCAGCTATGGAATACGACTAGCGGGCCAAGAGACCCAGTACTTC
-	TRBV7-9	TRBJ2-1	-	CASSFTQVWGLFF	TGTGCCAGCAGCTTTACCCAGGTTTGGGGTCTGTTCTTC
-	TRBV7-2	TRBJ2-1	-	CASSFSTSNEQFF	TGTGCCAGCAGCTTTTCCACTAGCAATGAGCAGTTCTTC
-	TRBV27	TRBJ1-2	-	CASNQAGETYGYTF	TGTGCCAGCAACCAAGCGGGGGAAACCTATGGCTACACCTTC
-	TRBV7-6	TRBJ2-7	-	CASSSTYEQYF	TGTGCCAGCAGCTCAACCTACGAGCAGTACTTC
-	TRBV6-5	TRBJ2-2	-	CASSYSGSRPGELFF	TGTGCCAGCAGTTACTCCGGGTCGCGCCCCGGGGAGCTGTTTTTT
-	TRBV27	TRBJ1-1	-	CASSLRKGSPEAFF	TGTGCCAGCAGTTTAAGGAAAGGGTCCCCTGAAGCTTTCTTT
-	TRBV28	TRBJ2-1	-	CASSLVGSLNSGEQFF	TGTGCCAGCAGTTTGGTCGGGAGTCTAAACTCGGGTGAGCAGTTCTTC
-	TRBV7-9	TRBJ1-5	-	CASSRDGGSNQPQHF	TGTGCCAGCAGCCGCGACGGGGGCAGCAATCAGCCCCAGCATTTT
-	TRBV10-2	TRBJ2-3	TRBD2	CASSEVWEGSTDTQYF	TGCGCCAGCAGTGAGGTGTGGGAGGGGTCCACAGATACGCAGTATTTT